Detailed here is one T cell receptor beta chain. The sample is drawn from a study of blood T cell repertoires in COVID-19. The germline V gene has CDR1 SGHTS and CDR2 YDEGEE. The ends were cut back, 2 bases at V and 7 bases at J, with 15 bases in the middle. This CDR3 is 14 amino acids long. TCRdb keeps only in-frame clones here, not all; method: immunoSEQ multiplex PCR. Altogether roughly 80,000 clones are present, 70% to 90% being singletons, with the ten largest covering about 2.7%. The rearrangement uses TRBV5-8 and TRBJ1-2; D gene uncertain. Material for sequencing was peripheral blood. The origin of this receptor is a woman at least 80 years old with acute or convalescent COVID-19. CDR3 region: CASSFEVSMFGYTF. The DNA of the CDR3 is TGTGCCAGCAGCTTTGAGGTTTCGATGTTTGGCTACACCTTC.